Listed here are 2 T cell receptor beta chains from one sample, sequenced in a study of cytomegalovirus exposure and HLA in healthy donors. Amplification used 60 Vbeta primers and 13 Jbeta primers. Assay: immunoSEQ multiplex PCR; the TCRdb copy retains only in-frame clones and omits some. Its table lists around 80,000 clones. Source material: PBMCs. All receptors come from a middle-aged man in good health and CMV-seronegative.

This chain links TRBV11-2 with TRBJ2-7, with D possibly matching TRBD1 (6 bases). The CDR3 loop spans 16 amino acids. Per germline, CDR1 SGHAT and CDR2 FQNNGV. The ends were cut back, 4 bases at V and 0 bases at J, with 16 bases in the middle. CDR3 nucleotides: TGTGCCAGCAGCTATCCCGGGACAAAAAGCTCCTACGAGCAGTACTTC. It codes for CASSYPGTKSSYEQYF.

The genes are TRBV4-1 and TRBJ1-2, with a possible D match to TRBD1 (5 bases). Germline V lookup: CDR1 MGHRA, CDR2 YSYEKL. Trimming cost V 0 bases and J 4 bases, with 18 bases left between them. The CDR3 has 17 residues. The CDR3 DNA follows: TGCGCCAGCAGCCAAGATGTCACAAGGGATAGGGGCTATGGCTACACCTTC. It yields the protein CASSQDVTRDRGYGYTF.